This T cell receptor beta chain is drawn from a study of blood T cells in healthy people across ages. Whole-study results and caveats: The study found more naive CD4+ cells and higher diversity in long-lived than aged donors. There was a strong correlation between TCR beta diversity and naive T cell percentage.

Combining a sample-barcoded 5' primer with a J-beta primer mix, a second PCR ran for 7 to 11 cycles. TCRdb recomputed calls from the 5' RACE reads with MiXCR, one row per CDR3 protein. The table includes about 760,000 distinct CDR3 sequences, roughly 50% detected once. Note on this clonotype: The antigen remains unidentified.

Per-sample PBMC isolation yielded at least 7 million cells. Germline CDR1 is SGDLS and CDR2 is YYNGEE. V shed 0 bases, J shed 7 bases, and the junction held 8 bases outside the gene matches. The CDR3 spans 15 residues. V usage is TRBV9 and J usage is TRBJ2-7, with 9 bases lining up with TRBD2. The sequenced sample was blood. The clonotype comes from a man aged 40-49 years in good health. The CDR3 region is CASSVEFSGSNEQYF. Written as DNA, the CDR3 is TGTGCCAGCAGCGTAGAGTTTAGCGGGAGCAATGAGCAGTACTTC.